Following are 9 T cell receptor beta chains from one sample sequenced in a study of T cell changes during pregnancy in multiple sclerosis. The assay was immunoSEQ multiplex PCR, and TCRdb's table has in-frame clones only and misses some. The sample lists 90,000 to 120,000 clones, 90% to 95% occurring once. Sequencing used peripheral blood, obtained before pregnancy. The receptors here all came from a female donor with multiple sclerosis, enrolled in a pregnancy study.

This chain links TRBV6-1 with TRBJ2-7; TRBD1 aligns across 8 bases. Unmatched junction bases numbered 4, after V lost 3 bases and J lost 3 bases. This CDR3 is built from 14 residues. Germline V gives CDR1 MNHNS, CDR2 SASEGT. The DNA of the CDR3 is TGTGCCAGCAGTGATGACAGGGGTTACTACGAGCAGTACTTC. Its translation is CASSDDRGYYEQYF.

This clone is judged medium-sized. The CDR3 protein is CASSLPLYSGSPYEQYF. As DNA, the CDR3 is TGTGCCAGCAGTTTACCGCTCTATAGCGGGAGCCCCTACGAGCAGTACTTC. V usage is TRBV27 and J usage is TRBJ2-7; TRBD2 matches at 9 bases. Germline trimming cut 2 bases from V and 2 bases from J; bases unmatched to any gene: 10. CDR1 and CDR2 from the germline V gene are MNHEY and SMNVEV (reference sequence). The CDR3 sequence is 17 residues long.

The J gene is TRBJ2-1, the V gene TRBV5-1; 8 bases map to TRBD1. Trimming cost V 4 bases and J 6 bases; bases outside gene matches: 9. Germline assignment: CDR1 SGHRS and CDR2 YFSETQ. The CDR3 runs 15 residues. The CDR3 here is CASSTWTGTINEQFF. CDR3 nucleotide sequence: TGCGCCAGCAGCACCTGGACAGGGACGATCAATGAGCAGTTCTTC.

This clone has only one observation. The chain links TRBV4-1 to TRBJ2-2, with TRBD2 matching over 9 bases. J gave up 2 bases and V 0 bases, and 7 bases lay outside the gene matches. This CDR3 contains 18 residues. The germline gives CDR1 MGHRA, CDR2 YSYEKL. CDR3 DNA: TGCGCCAGCAGCCAAGACTGGGCTAGCGGGATCAACACCGGGGAGCTGTTTTTT. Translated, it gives CASSQDWASGINTGELFF.

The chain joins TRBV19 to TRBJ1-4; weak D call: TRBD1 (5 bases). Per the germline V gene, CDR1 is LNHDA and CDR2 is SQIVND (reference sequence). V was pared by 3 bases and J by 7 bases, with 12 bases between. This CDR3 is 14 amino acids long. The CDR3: CASSIVAGSEKLFF. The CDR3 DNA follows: TGTGCCAGTAGTATTGTAGCAGGGTCTGAAAAACTGTTTTTT.

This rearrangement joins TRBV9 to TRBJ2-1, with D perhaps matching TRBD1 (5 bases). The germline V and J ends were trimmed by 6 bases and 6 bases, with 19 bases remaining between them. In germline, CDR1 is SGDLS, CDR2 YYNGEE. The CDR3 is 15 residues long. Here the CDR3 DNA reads TGTGCCAGCACCCGTTGGGGCGAAGAGTCCAATGAGCAGTTCTTC. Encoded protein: CASTRWGEESNEQFF.

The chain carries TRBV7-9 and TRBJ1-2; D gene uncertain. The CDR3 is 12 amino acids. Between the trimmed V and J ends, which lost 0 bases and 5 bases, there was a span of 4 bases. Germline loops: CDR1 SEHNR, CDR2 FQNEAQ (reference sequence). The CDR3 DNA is TGTGCCAGCAGCTTAGCTAGATATGGCTACACCTTC. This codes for CASSLARYGYTF.

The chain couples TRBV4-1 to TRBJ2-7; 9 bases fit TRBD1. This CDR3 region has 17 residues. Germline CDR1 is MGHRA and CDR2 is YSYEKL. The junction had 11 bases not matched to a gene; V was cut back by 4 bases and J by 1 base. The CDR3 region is CASSLRGMGQGSYEQYF. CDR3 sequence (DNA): TGCGCCAGCAGCCTTCGTGGTATGGGACAGGGTTCCTACGAGCAGTACTTC.

The CDR3 DNA follows: TGCGCCAGCAGCCAAGATGTCAGCCGGACAGGGGCTGGCAATGAGCAGTTCTTC. The encoded protein is CASSQDVSRTGAGNEQFF. The chain employs TRBV4-3 and TRBJ2-1; the match to TRBD1 covers 9 bases. Trimming took 0 bases from V and 6 from J; bases not matched to a gene: 12. The germline gives CDR1 LGHNA, CDR2 YSLEER. The CDR3 loop spans 18 amino acids.